This T cell receptor beta chain originates from a study of T cells after yellow fever vaccination. The CDR3 runs 17 residues. The germline CDR1 and CDR2 sequences are SGHRS and YFSETQ. The V gene end was trimmed by 4 bases and the J gene end by 0 bases; junction bases not matched to a gene: 9. Each CDR3 protein is one row after TCRdb ran MiXCR on the 5' RACE reads. The table records approximately 510,000 distinct CDR3 sequences, 21% of them present only once. The source was PBMCs, collected less than 25 days after the first yellow fever vaccination. This TCR was sampled from a man aged 18 to 29 who received the YFV17D yellow fever vaccine. This chain links TRBV5-1 with TRBJ2-2; 7 bases are a match to TRBD2. The CDR3 nucleotides are TGCGCCAGCAGCGGCGCCAGCGGGGATTCGAACACCGGGGAGCTGTTTTTT. This gives the protein CASSGASGDSNTGELFF.